What follows describes a single T cell receptor (beta chain). TCRdb keeps only in-frame clones here, not all; method: immunoSEQ multiplex PCR. The sample shows 8,500 to 9,000 clones, 85% to 90% of them seen only once. The record originates from a study of chemoradiotherapy in HPV16-positive cancers. There are 17 residues in the CDR3. Trimming left V 5 bases short and J 1 base short, with 19 bases between. The V gene's germline CDR1 is MGHRA and CDR2 YSYEKL. The TCR originated in a human donor with HPV-associated anogenital cancer. The sample in question was blood, obtained from a patient who underwent chemoradiotherapy. J is TRBJ2-3 and V is TRBV4-1; weak D call: TRBD1 (7 bases). CDR3 nucleotide sequence: TGCGCCAGCAGCGGAGGGGAGTGGGGACAGCGCACAGATACGCAGTATTTT. It is translated as CASSGGEWGQRTDTQYF.